The entry below describes one T cell receptor beta chain. No antigen is known for it. No base quality information exists; no much larger clone differs at one position. This sample was included in a study of blood T cell repertoires in COVID-19 (TCRdb year 2020). Regarding the research as a whole: For ImmuneRACE Cohort 3, a participant was defined as recovered based on two consecutive negative NP/OP PCR tests, clearance by a healthcare professional, or resolution of symptoms. The prospective study material was composed of cDNA or gDNA derived from T cells, B-cell-depleted T cells, or PBMCs. A de-identified subject ID, COVID-19 status, age in years and sex were almost always included in the sample metadata. The collaborator samples originated in the United States, Italy and Spain and spanned the acute and convalescent phases of COVID-19. Deeply sampled blood TCRbeta repertoires from subjects exposed to, actively infected with, or recovered from COVID-19 were included in the dataset. The repertoires were released in a freely available public database intended as a resource for research on the immune response to SARS-CoV-2. Where available, HLA class I and class II types were taken from metadata supplied by the sample provider and were not determined by assay-based typing. Samples were obtained from the ongoing ImmuneRACE study (first 160 participants) and from over 1,000 subjects provided by 6 global collaborators. Summary of the overall study and its limitations: The quantity of clinical and demographic metadata differed by source and by participant and was supplied without curation.

TCRbeta CDR3 regions were amplified from genomic DNA by means of the immunoSEQ Assay, a bias-controlled multiplex PCR. Per the authors' processing: Within the assay, amplification of reference gene primers was used to estimate how many nucleated cells each sample contained. To quantify the absolute abundance of each unique TCRbeta CDR3 rearrangement, sequence reads were collapsed and filtered. Productive Simpson clonality was computed per sample as the square root of Simpson's diversity index over productive rearrangements. Drawn from immuneACCESS, this table holds only the in-frame rearrangements with V and J called that TCRdb kept. Clones are partly lost; checked studies trace under half to an unresolved V gene and leave the rest unexplained. Clonal size and the V and J genes are those of that table, whereas D and trimming came from the DNA. A total of a few hundred thousand clones appear in this sample, around 87% of them only once. The ten most abundant clones make up less than 2.5% of the sample.

The CDR3, from cysteine to phenylalanine, totals 17 residues. The only DNA kept is the CDR3, 51 bases in frame from the first base. CDR1 and CDR2 (SGHVS, FQNEAQ) derive from the germline V gene. After removal of 5 bases from V and 4 bases from J, the junction retains 9 bases not matched to a gene. In the prospective study, participants were roughly 18 to 95 years old, resided in 25 or so geographic areas of the United States, and were enrolled through a virtual design. In the prospective study, participants were assigned to cohorts based on the clinical history participants reported in a screening survey and a study questionnaire. Mobile phlebotomists in the prospective study collected whole blood, serum and a nasopharyngeal or oropharyngeal swab from every participant. Over an approximately 2-month period, participants in the prospective study had the option of providing additional blood draws and questionnaires. Before DNA extraction, prospective study blood samples were shipped either frozen or at room temperature.

The receptor was isolated from a man aged 40-49 years in a cohort exposed to, infected with or recovered from COVID-19 (not recorded which). The receptor chain draws on TRBV7-8 and TRBJ2-3, and 13 bases in between align with TRBD2. The sample taken for sequencing was PBMCs or T cells enriched from blood (not recorded which). The nucleotides read TGTGCCAGCAGCCGGACTAGCGGGAGTTTCGGTGCAGATACGCAGTATTTT. The encoded protein is CASSRTSGSFGADTQYF. With the rest looked up from the reference TRBV7-8 and TRBJ2-3 genes rather than sequenced, the full variable domain is GAGVSQSPRYKVAKRGQDVALRCDPISGHVSLFWYQQALGQGPEFLTYFQNEAQLDKSGLPSDRFFAERPEGSVSTLKIQRTQQEDSAVYLCASSRTSGSFGADTQYFGPGTRLTVL.